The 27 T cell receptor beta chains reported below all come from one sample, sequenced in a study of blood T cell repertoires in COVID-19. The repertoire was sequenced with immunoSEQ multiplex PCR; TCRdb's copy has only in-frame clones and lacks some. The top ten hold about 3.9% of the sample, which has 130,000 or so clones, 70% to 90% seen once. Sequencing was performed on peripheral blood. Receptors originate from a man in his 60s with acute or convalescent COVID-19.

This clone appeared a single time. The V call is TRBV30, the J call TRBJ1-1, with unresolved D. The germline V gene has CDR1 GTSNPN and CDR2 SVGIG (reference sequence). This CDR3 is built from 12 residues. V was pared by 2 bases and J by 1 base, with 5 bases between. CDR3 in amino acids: CAWSQQNTEAFF. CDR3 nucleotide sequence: TGTGCCTGGAGTCAACAGAACACTGAAGCTTTCTTT.

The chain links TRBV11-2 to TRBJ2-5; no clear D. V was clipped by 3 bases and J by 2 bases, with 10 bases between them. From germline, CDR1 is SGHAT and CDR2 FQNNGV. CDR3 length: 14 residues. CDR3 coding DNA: TGTGCCAGCAGCTTTGGGCTTAGTCAAGAGACCCAGTACTTC. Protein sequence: CASSFGLSQETQYF.

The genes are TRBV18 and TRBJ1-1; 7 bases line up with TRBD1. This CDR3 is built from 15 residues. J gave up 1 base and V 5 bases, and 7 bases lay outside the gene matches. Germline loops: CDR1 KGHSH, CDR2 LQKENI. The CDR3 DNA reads TGTGCCAGCTCAACTGGACAGGCCCCGAACACTGAAGCTTTCTTT. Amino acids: CASSTGQAPNTEAFF.

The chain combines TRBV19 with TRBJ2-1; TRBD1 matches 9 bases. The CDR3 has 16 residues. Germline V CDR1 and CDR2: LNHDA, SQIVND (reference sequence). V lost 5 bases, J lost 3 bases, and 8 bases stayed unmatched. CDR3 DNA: TGTGCCAGTAGTGGTTCCGGGACAGGGCGCTACAATGAGCAGTTCTTC. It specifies CASSGSGTGRYNEQFF.

CDR3 region: CASSLGSRLYTGELFF. For the CDR3, the DNA is TGTGCCAGCAGCTTGGGGAGTCGTCTATACACCGGGGAGCTGTTTTTT. This chain connects TRBV11-1 to TRBJ2-2; TRBD2 is a possible D gene (5 bases). The CDR3 covers 16 residues. The germline V and J ends were trimmed by 3 bases and 3 bases, with 14 bases remaining between them. Looked up from germline, CDR1 is SGHAT and CDR2 is FQDESV (reference sequence).

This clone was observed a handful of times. For the CDR3, the DNA is TGTGCCAGCAGCCCCGAGTACTCTGGAAACACCATATATTTT. Protein sequence: CASSPEYSGNTIYF. The chain joins TRBV28 to TRBJ1-3; D ambiguous. Germline loops: CDR1 MDHEN, CDR2 SYDVKM. V was trimmed by 6 bases and J by 0 bases, leaving 9 bases between them. The CDR3 totals 14 residues.

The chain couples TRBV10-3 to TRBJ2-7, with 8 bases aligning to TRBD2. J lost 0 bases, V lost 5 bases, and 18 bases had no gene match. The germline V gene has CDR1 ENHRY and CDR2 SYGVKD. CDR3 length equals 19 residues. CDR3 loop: CAISSPSGGTFQSSYEQYF. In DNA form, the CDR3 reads TGTGCCATCAGTTCCCCAAGCGGGGGCACATTTCAGAGCTCCTACGAGCAGTACTTC.

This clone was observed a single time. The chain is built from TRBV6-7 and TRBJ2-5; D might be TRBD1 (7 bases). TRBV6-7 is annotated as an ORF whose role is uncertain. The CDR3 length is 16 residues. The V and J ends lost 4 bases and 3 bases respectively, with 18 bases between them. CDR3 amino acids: CASSFPDREEEETQYF. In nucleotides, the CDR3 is TGTGCCAGCAGTTTCCCCGACAGGGAGGAGGAAGAGACCCAGTACTTC.

The CDR3 sequence: CASSPQGRGGWNEQFF. CDR3 nucleotides: TGTGCCAGCAGCCCCCAGGGCAGGGGAGGGTGGAATGAGCAGTTCTTC. V and J are TRBV11-3 and TRBJ2-1; D is possibly TRBD2 (7 bases). The CDR3 is 16 amino acids. Trimming removed 5 bases at V and 7 bases at J, with 21 bases between. The germline V gene encodes CDR1 SGHNT and CDR2 YENEEA.

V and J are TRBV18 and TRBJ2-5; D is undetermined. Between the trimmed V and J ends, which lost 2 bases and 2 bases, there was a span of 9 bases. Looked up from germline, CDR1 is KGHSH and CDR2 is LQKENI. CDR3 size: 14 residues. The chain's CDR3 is CASSPAVVQETQYF. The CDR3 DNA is TGTGCCAGCTCACCAGCGGTAGTACAAGAGACCCAGTACTTC.

The CDR3: CASSSRQGAIYEQYF. The CDR3 DNA reads as TGCGCCAGCAGCAGTCGACAGGGGGCTATCTACGAGCAGTACTTC. V gene TRBV5-1 combines with J gene TRBJ2-7, with 10 bases that match TRBD1. Unmatched junction bases numbered 7, after V lost 4 bases and J lost 3 bases. CDR1 and CDR2 (germline): SGHRS, YFSETQ. CDR3 length: 15 residues.

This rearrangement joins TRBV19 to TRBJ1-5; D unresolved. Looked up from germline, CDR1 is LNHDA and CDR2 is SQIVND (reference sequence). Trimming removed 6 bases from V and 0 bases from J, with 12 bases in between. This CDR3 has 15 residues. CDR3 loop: CASRGRRNSNQPQHF. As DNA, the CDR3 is TGTGCCAGTAGGGGGAGGCGGAATAGCAATCAGCCCCAGCATTTT.

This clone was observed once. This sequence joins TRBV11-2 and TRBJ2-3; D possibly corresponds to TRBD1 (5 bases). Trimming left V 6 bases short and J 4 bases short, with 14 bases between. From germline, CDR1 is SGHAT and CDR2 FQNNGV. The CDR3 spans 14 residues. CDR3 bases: TGTGCCAGCAGGCCTAATACAGGTGCAGATACGCAGTATTTT. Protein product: CASRPNTGADTQYF.

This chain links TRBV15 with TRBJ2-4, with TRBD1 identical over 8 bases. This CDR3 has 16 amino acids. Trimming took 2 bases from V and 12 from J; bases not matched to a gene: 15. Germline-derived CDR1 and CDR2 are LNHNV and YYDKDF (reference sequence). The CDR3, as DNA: TGTGCCACCAGCAGATTTGGACAGGGTTCCCTTACGGGTCAGTACTTC. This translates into CATSRFGQGSLTGQYF.

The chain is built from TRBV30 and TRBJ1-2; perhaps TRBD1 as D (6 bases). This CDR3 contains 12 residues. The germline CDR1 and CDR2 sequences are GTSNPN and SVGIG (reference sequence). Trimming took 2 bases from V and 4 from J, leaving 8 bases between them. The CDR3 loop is CAWSRGGYGYTF. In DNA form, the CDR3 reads TGTGCCTGGAGTAGAGGGGGCTATGGCTACACCTTC.

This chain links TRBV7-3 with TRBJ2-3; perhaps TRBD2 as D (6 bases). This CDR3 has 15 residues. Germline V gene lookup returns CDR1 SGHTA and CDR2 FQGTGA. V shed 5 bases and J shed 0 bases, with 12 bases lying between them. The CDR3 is CASSPGGTSTDTQYF. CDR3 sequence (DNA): TGTGCCAGCAGCCCCGGAGGGACTAGCACAGATACGCAGTATTTT.

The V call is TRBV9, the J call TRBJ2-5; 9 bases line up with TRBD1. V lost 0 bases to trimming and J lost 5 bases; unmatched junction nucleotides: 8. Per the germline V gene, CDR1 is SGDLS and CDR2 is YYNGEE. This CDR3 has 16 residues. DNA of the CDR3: TGTGCCAGCAGCGTAGTAGGGACAGGGAGGGGGGAGACCCAGTACTTC. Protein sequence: CASSVVGTGRGETQYF.

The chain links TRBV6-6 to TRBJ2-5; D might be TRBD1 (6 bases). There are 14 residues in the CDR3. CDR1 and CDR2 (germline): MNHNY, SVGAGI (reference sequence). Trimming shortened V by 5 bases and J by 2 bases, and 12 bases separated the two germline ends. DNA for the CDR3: TGTGCCAGCAGTCCCGGACAGCCTCAAGAGACCCAGTACTTC. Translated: CASSPGQPQETQYF.

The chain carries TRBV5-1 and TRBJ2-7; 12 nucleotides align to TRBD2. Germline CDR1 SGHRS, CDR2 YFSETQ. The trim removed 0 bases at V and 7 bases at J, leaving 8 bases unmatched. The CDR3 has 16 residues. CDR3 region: CASSLASGRAVGEQYF. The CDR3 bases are TGCGCCAGCAGCTTGGCTAGCGGGAGGGCCGTCGGGGAGCAGTACTTC.

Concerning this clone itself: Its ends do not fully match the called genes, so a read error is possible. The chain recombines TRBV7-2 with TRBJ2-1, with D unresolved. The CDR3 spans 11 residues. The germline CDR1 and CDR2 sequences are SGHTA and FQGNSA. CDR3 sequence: CASSFRWSTVF. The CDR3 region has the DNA TGTGCCAGCAGCTTCCGGTGGTCCACGGTCTTC.

CDR3 in amino acids: CASSHIRGRAGNTIYF. In DNA form, the CDR3 reads TGCGCCAGCAGCCATATCAGGGGAAGGGCCGGAAACACCATATATTTT. The chain links TRBV4-1 to TRBJ1-3, with a weak D call TRBD1 (6 bases). Trimming shortened V by 3 bases and J by 4 bases, and 16 bases separated the two germline ends. Germline V lookup: CDR1 MGHRA, CDR2 YSYEKL. The CDR3 length is 16 residues.

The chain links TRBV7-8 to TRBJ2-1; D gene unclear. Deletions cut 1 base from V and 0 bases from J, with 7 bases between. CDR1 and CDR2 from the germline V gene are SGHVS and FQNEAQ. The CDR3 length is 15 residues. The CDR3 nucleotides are TGTGCCAGCAGCTTAGGATTGAGCTCCTACAATGAGCAGTTCTTC. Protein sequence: CASSLGLSSYNEQFF.

CDR3 nucleotides: TGCGCCAGCAGTTTGGGGCTAGCGGGAGCCGGCGGGGAGCTGTTTTTT. This encodes CASSLGLAGAGGELFF. J is TRBJ2-2 and V is TRBV10-1, with 10 bases aligning to TRBD2. Germline values: CDR1 WNHNN, CDR2 SYGVQD (reference sequence). This CDR3 comprises 16 residues. With V trimmed by 5 bases and J by 7 bases, 10 bases remained unmatched.

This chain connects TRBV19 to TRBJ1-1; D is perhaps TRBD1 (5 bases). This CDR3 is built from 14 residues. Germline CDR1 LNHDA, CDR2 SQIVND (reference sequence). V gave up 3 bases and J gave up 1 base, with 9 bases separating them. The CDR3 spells CASSIAQGNTEAFF. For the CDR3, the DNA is TGTGCCAGTAGTATTGCTCAGGGGAACACTGAAGCTTTCTTT.

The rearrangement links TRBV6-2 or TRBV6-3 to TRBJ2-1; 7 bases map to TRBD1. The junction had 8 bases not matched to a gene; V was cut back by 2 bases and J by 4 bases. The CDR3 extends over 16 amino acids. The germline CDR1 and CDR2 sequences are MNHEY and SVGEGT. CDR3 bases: TGTGCCAGCAGTTACCCAGACGGACAGGTATACAATGAGCAGTTCTTC. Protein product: CASSYPDGQVYNEQFF.

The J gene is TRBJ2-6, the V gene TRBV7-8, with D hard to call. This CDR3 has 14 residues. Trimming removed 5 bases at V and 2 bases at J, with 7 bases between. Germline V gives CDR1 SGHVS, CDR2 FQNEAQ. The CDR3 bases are TGTGCCAGCAGCCTTTCTGCTGGGGCCAACGTCCTGACTTTC. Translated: CASSLSAGANVLTF.

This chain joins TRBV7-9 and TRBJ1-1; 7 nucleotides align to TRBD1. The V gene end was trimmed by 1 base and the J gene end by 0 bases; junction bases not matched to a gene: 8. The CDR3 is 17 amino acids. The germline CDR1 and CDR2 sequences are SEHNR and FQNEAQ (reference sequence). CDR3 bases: TGTGCCAGCAGCTTAGGCAGGGGGAGAATGATGAACACTGAAGCTTTCTTT. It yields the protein CASSLGRGRMMNTEAFF.